This T cell receptor (beta chain) appears in the sequencing data of a study of shared clonotypes between healthy human individuals. Study-wide results and caveats: Across a few donors, naive CD4 shared 5% to 6.5%, naive CD8 under 4%, memory CD4 roughly 2.4%, memory CD8 approximately 0.4%.

Running of the assay took place at deep level. The table came from immunoSEQ multiplex PCR; TCRdb's copy has only in-frame clones and leaves some out. The table has more than 1,200,000 clones, 98% seen once. Germline values: CDR1 SEHNR, CDR2 FQNEAQ (reference sequence). This CDR3 has 13 amino acids. V was cut by 1 base and J by 8 bases, with 9 bases left in between. A few counts support this clone. No antigen is known for it. The donor cohort consisted entirely of Caucasian adults residing in Nashville, Tennessee. CD45RA+ naive and CD45RA-negative memory subsets were separated from CD4+ cells. This rearrangement joins TRBV7-9 to TRBJ1-5; perhaps TRBD1 as D (6 bases). The specimen was naive CD4+ T cells sorted from blood. As to subset: CD45RA+ positively selected. The TCR was taken from a man aged 25 to 40 in good health. The chain's CDR3 is CASSLGGPEPQHF. As DNA, the CDR3 is TGTGCCAGCAGCTTAGGGGGGCCGGAGCCCCAGCATTTT.